Listed here are 27 T cell receptor beta chains from one sample, sequenced in a study of radiotherapy plus CTLA-4 blockade in lung cancer. Profiling relied on immunoSEQ multiplex PCR, and the TCRdb table lists in-frame clones only, not all of them. The table lists roughly 75,000 clones, approximately 84% of them singletons. The sample here was peripheral blood, taken from a patient treated with radiotherapy plus ipilimumab. These receptor sequences come from a human donor with non-small cell lung cancer who had stable disease on radiotherapy plus ipilimumab.

About this clone: Other DNA sequences in the sample encode the same CDR3. The gene calls are TRBV2 and TRBJ2-2; D is possibly TRBD2 (6 bases). V gave up 8 bases and J gave up 5 bases, with 15 bases separating them. Per germline, CDR1 SNHLY and CDR2 FYNNEI. This CDR3 comprises 14 residues. CDR3 sequence: CASGGTKSTGELFF. The DNA of the CDR3 is TGTGCCAGCGGAGGGACGAAGAGTACCGGGGAGCTGTTTTTT. Filled out from reference TRBV2 and TRBJ2-2, the complete variable domain reads EPEVTQTPSHQVTQMGQEVILRCVPISNHLYFYWYRQILGQKVEFLVSFYNNEISEKSEIFDDQFSVERPDGSNFTLKIRSTKLEDSAMYFCASGGTKSTGELFFGEGSRLTVL.

The chain carries TRBV29-1 and TRBJ1-1; 7 bases match TRBD1. This CDR3 region has 11 residues. CDR1 is SQVTM and CDR2 is ANQGSEA in the germline V gene. The ends lost 7 bases at V and 6 bases at J; junction bases unmatched: 5. The DNA for the CDR3 is TGCAGCGCCCGAGACAGGGCTGAAGCTTTCTTT. It yields the protein CSARDRAEAFF.

The chain is built from TRBV7-2 and TRBJ2-5, with D tentatively TRBD2 (7 bases). Trimming pared 0 bases from V and 4 bases from J, leaving 9 bases between. Looked up from germline, CDR1 is SGHTA and CDR2 is FQGNSA. The CDR3 consists of 14 residues. This CDR3 is CASSLAGGPETQYF. In DNA form, the CDR3 reads TGTGCCAGCAGCTTAGCGGGGGGGCCAGAGACCCAGTACTTC.

The genes are TRBV9 and TRBJ2-2; no firm D call. With 5 bases removed from V and 4 bases from J, the gap between germline ends came to 6 bases. CDR3 length: 12 residues. CDR1 and CDR2 (germline): SGDLS, YYNGEE. CDR3 DNA: TGTGCCAGCAGTCGATTCACCGGGGAGCTGTTTTTT. It codes for CASSRFTGELFF.

CDR3 DNA sequence: TGTGCCAGCAGCCGGTTAGGGAACTCTGGAAACACCATATATTTT. Translated, it gives CASSRLGNSGNTIYF. The chain recombines TRBV28 with TRBJ1-3; no definite D call. V lost 6 bases and J 0 bases, leaving 12 bases between the germline ends. Per the germline V gene, CDR1 is MDHEN and CDR2 is SYDVKM. CDR3 size: 15 residues.

The chain carries TRBV2 and TRBJ2-3; 10 bases are shared with TRBD2. The V gene's germline CDR1 is SNHLY and CDR2 FYNNEI. J was trimmed by 4 bases and V by 4 bases; bases with no gene match: 11. CDR3 length equals 17 residues. CDR3 residues: CASSVPASGSRADTQYF. The CDR3 bases are TGTGCCAGCAGTGTTCCTGCTAGCGGGAGTAGGGCAGATACGCAGTATTTT.

The chain joins TRBV5-5 to TRBJ2-7, with TRBD1 matching over 9 bases. Trimming cost V 0 bases and J 5 bases; bases outside gene matches: 15. CDR3 length: 18 amino acids. Germline CDR1 reads SGHKS; CDR2 reads YYEKEE (reference sequence). The CDR3, as DNA: TGTGCCAGCAGCTTGGTAGCCCTTCTTGGGACAGGGCTCGACGAGCAGTACTTC. Protein: CASSLVALLGTGLDEQYF.

This clone appeared a few times. V usage is TRBV7-9 and J usage is TRBJ1-6; 12 bases align to TRBD1. The germline V gene has CDR1 SEHNR and CDR2 FQNEAQ (reference sequence). CDR3 length equals 17 residues. V was pared by 5 bases and J by 5 bases, with 7 bases of the junction left unmatched. The CDR3 protein is CASSPPGTGGDNSPLHF. CDR3 coding DNA: TGTGCCAGCAGCCCTCCGGGGACAGGGGGCGATAATTCACCCCTCCACTTT.

The chain links TRBV9 to TRBJ2-1, with 8 bases that match TRBD2. Germline CDR1 is SGDLS and CDR2 is YYNGEE. Trimming cost V 4 bases and J 7 bases; bases outside gene matches: 13. This CDR3 is built from 16 residues. The CDR3 here is CASSSSPTSGSNEQFF. The CDR3 coding sequence is TGTGCCAGCAGCTCCTCCCCTACTAGCGGTAGTAATGAGCAGTTCTTC. Full variable domain (outside the CDR3, taken from reference TRBV9 and TRBJ2-1): DSGVTQTPKHLITATGQRVTLRCSPRSGDLSVYWYQQSLDQGLQFLIQYYNGEERAKGNILERFSAQQFPDLHSELNLSSLELGDSALYFCASSSSPTSGSNEQFFGPGTRLTVL.

The chain combines TRBV5-6 with TRBJ2-3; no definite D call. V lost 1 base and J lost 0, with 3 bases in between. This CDR3 region has 13 residues. Germline assignment: CDR1 SGHDT and CDR2 YYEEEE. The CDR3 sequence is CASSLSSTDTQYF. The CDR3, as DNA: TGTGCCAGCAGCTTGTCTAGCACAGATACGCAGTATTTT.

The chain combines TRBV7-9 with TRBJ2-1; no reliable D call. Germline V gene data show CDR1 as SEHNR and CDR2 as FQNEAQ (reference sequence). Trimming took 4 bases from V and 5 from J, leaving 12 bases between them. The CDR3 has 14 residues. The CDR3 loop reads CASSSSTTHNEQFF. CDR3 nucleotides: TGTGCCAGCAGCTCCTCGACAACACACAATGAGCAGTTCTTC.

The chain uses TRBV25-1 and TRBJ2-5; D gene ambiguous. Per germline, CDR1 MGHDK and CDR2 SYGVNS. V lost 1 base to trimming and J lost 7 bases, with 10 bases between them. CDR3 length: 13 residues. The CDR3 sequence is CASSESSWGTQYF. CDR3 DNA: TGTGCCAGCAGTGAATCCAGTTGGGGGACCCAGTACTTC.

The chain recombines TRBV19 with TRBJ2-3, with TRBD2 matching over 7 bases. There are 12 residues in the CDR3. V lost 7 bases, J lost 6 bases, and 4 bases stayed unmatched. The germline V gene has CDR1 LNHDA and CDR2 SQIVND (reference sequence). The CDR3 DNA reads as TGTGCCAGTAAACCAGCGGGGGATACGCAGTATTTT. Amino acids: CASKPAGDTQYF.

This chain links TRBV9 with TRBJ1-1; D not resolved. V lost 4 bases and J 3 bases, leaving 13 bases between the germline ends. CDR3 length: 14 residues. Germline CDR1 reads SGDLS; CDR2 reads YYNGEE. The CDR3 spells CASSQEPTYTEAFF. The CDR3 region has the DNA TGTGCCAGCAGCCAAGAACCGACTTACACTGAAGCTTTCTTT.

This chain's CDR3 is CASSEIGSDQPQHF. As DNA, the CDR3 is TGTGCCAGCAGTGAAATTGGGTCAGATCAGCCCCAGCATTTT. The gene calls are TRBV6-1 and TRBJ1-5; no definite D call. The V gene lost 2 bases and the J gene lost 5 bases, with 10 bases spanning the gap. Germline-derived CDR1 and CDR2 are MNHNS and SASEGT. This CDR3 is built from 14 residues.

The chain employs TRBV5-1 and TRBJ2-3; either TRBD1 or TRBD2 may fit D (5 bases each). This CDR3 contains 15 residues. V was trimmed by 4 bases and J by 2 bases, leaving 14 bases between them. The V gene's germline CDR1 is SGHRS and CDR2 YFSETQ. CDR3 loop: CASSPSGTNTDTQYF. The CDR3 DNA is TGCGCCAGCAGCCCATCCGGGACCAACACAGATACGCAGTATTTT.

This clone was seen once. The chain is built from TRBV14 and TRBJ1-4; TRBD1 matches 9 bases. V gave up 6 bases and J gave up 3 bases; unmatched junction bases: 8. The CDR3 is made up of 16 amino acids. From germline, CDR1 is SGHDN and CDR2 FVKESK. The CDR3 DNA follows: TGTGCCAGCAGTTACCGGGACAGGGCCTCTAATGAAAAACTGTTTTTT. It translates to CASSYRDRASNEKLFF.

The chain is built from TRBV6-6 and TRBJ1-4; no firm D call. In germline, CDR1 is MNHNY, CDR2 SVGAGI (reference sequence). The CDR3 is 14 amino acids. V dropped 2 bases and J dropped 1 base, with 5 bases sitting between them. This CDR3 reads CASSYTGTNEKLFF. The CDR3 DNA follows: TGTGCCAGCAGTTACACGGGAACTAATGAAAAACTGTTTTTT.

V and J are TRBV19 and TRBJ2-2, with TRBD2 matching over 11 bases. Trimming removed 6 bases from V and 0 bases from J; junction bases left unmatched: 3. Germline assignment: CDR1 LNHDA and CDR2 SQIVND (reference sequence). The CDR3 totals 16 residues. The CDR3 loop is CASRGTSGANTGELFF. CDR3 in DNA: TGTGCCAGTAGAGGGACTAGCGGTGCGAACACCGGGGAGCTGTTTTTT.

This chain uses TRBV6-5 with TRBJ1-1; D uncertain. Trimming stripped 5 bases from V and 0 bases from J, with 13 bases between. Germline CDR1 MNHEY, CDR2 SVGAGI. The CDR3 is 15 residues long. The CDR3 is CASSKGFSMNTEAFF. CDR3 in DNA: TGTGCCAGCAGTAAGGGATTTAGTATGAACACTGAAGCTTTCTTT.

This rearrangement joins TRBV7-7 to TRBJ1-3, with TRBD1 matching 8 bases. Germline loops: CDR1 SSHAT, CDR2 FNYEAQ (reference sequence). The CDR3 consists of 15 residues. V lost 5 bases, J lost 0 bases, and 3 bases stayed unmatched. CDR3: CASSPGTGSGNTIYF. In nucleotides, the CDR3 is TGTGCCAGCAGCCCCGGGACAGGCTCTGGAAACACCATATATTTT.

This chain links TRBV18 with TRBJ2-5, with D perhaps being TRBD1 or TRBD2 (5 bases each). This CDR3 spans 14 amino acids. CDR1 KGHSH and CDR2 LQKENI come from the germline V gene. The V and J ends lost 2 bases and 3 bases respectively, with 10 bases between them. CDR3 coding DNA: TGTGCCAGCTCACCATCTAGAGGGGAAGAGACCCAGTACTTC. Its translation: CASSPSRGEETQYF.

V usage is TRBV6-1 and J usage is TRBJ1-6; no definite D call. Germline V gene lookup returns CDR1 MNHNS and CDR2 SASEGT. The CDR3 spans 17 residues. Trimming shortened V by 1 base and J by 4 bases, and 14 bases separated the two germline ends. This CDR3 is CASSEDLRRAYNSPLHF. In DNA, the CDR3 is TGTGCCAGCAGTGAAGATCTGCGGAGAGCTTATAATTCACCCCTCCACTTT.

J is TRBJ1-1 and V is TRBV7-3, with 9 bases lining up with TRBD1. CDR1 SGHTA and CDR2 FQGTGA come from the germline V gene. The V segment lost 6 bases and the J segment 5 bases; nucleotides outside the gene matches: 7. The CDR3 has 14 residues. The CDR3 bases are TGTGCCAGCAGGTCCACGACAGGGGGTACTGAAGCTTTCTTT. Its translation: CASRSTTGGTEAFF. The full variable domain, completed using reference TRBV7-3 and TRBJ1-1, is GAGVSQTPSNKVTEKGKYVELRCDPISGHTALYWYRQSLGQGPEFLIYFQGTGAADDSGLPNDRFFAVRPEGSVSTLKIQRTERGDSAVYLCASRSTTGGTEAFFGQGTRLTVV.

This sequence joins TRBV5-1 and TRBJ2-1, with D perhaps matching TRBD2 (5 bases). V was pared by 6 bases and J by 10 bases, with 14 bases between. The CDR3 spans 12 residues. Germline values: CDR1 SGHRS, CDR2 YFSETQ. The CDR3 sequence is CASINESGEQFF. The CDR3 nucleotides are TGCGCCAGCATTAACGAGTCGGGAGAGCAGTTCTTC.

The J gene is TRBJ1-1, the V gene TRBV30; the D is unclear. Trimming shortened V by 3 bases and J by 1 base, and 9 bases separated the two germline ends. This CDR3 spans 13 amino acids. The germline gives CDR1 GTSNPN, CDR2 SVGIG (reference sequence). The CDR3 region is CAWSGQKNTEAFF. The CDR3 DNA sequence: TGTGCCTGGAGCGGGCAGAAGAACACTGAAGCTTTCTTT.

The CDR3 here is CASSLGAGGPGETQYF. CDR3 in DNA: TGTGCCAGCAGCTTGGGAGCGGGGGGGCCGGGAGAGACCCAGTACTTC. The rearrangement joins TRBV5-4 to TRBJ2-5; 10 nucleotides align to TRBD2. V gave up 0 bases and J gave up 4 bases; unmatched junction bases: 6. Germline-derived CDR1 and CDR2 are SGHNT and YYREEE (reference sequence). This CDR3 is built from 16 residues.